A selection of T cell receptor beta chains follows, all from one sample in a study of glioma-infiltrating T cells after dendritic cell vaccination. Repertoires were generated with immunoSEQ multiplex PCR, while TCRdb's copy carries only in-frame clones and drops some. This sample has about 92,000 clones, with more than 75% found just once. The specimen comprised blood, sampled before dendritic cell vaccination. The receptors were gathered from a human donor with glioblastoma. Each CDR3 is given with its conserved first and last residue.

v_gene: TRBV13; j_gene: TRBJ2-7; CDR3aa: CASSLVRSGEQYF
v_gene: TRBV27; j_gene: TRBJ1-2; CDR3aa: CASRPPTGGEVGYTF
v_gene: TRBV28; j_gene: TRBJ2-2; CDR3aa: CASSFSTGELFF
v_gene: TRBV6-5; j_gene: TRBJ1-5; CDR3aa: CASGENGVNQPQHF
v_gene: TRBV7-2; j_gene: TRBJ1-3; CDR3aa: CASSHTGTPGSGNTIYF
v_gene: TRBV9; j_gene: TRBJ2-6; CDR3aa: CASSRAGTGGSGANVLTF
v_gene: TRBV5-1; j_gene: TRBJ2-7; CDR3aa: CASSYRQVLGDEQYF
v_gene: TRBV19; j_gene: TRBJ2-7; CDR3aa: CASSPDRGRGAAGIYEQYF
v_gene: TRBV30; j_gene: TRBJ1-5; CDR3aa: CAWSVFGREVGQPQHF
v_gene: TRBV4-2; j_gene: TRBJ1-2; CDR3aa: CASSQGGQLAYGYTF
v_gene: TRBV27; j_gene: TRBJ2-7; CDR3aa: CASSLSGTVYEQYF
v_gene: TRBV7-2; j_gene: TRBJ1-6; CDR3aa: CASSLSSYNSPLHF
v_gene: TRBV2; j_gene: TRBJ2-7; CDR3aa: CASRDRELSSSYEQYF
v_gene: TRBV11-2; j_gene: TRBJ2-1; CDR3aa: CASSSRLFRDRADEQFF
v_gene: TRBV7-8; j_gene: TRBJ2-7; CDR3aa: CASSWKTGPTYEQYF
v_gene: TRBV29-1; j_gene: TRBJ2-1; CDR3aa: CSVPGQGEGGGQFF
v_gene: TRBV19; j_gene: TRBJ1-2; CDR3aa: CASSGWDKPHYGYTF
v_gene: TRBV30; j_gene: TRBJ2-1; CDR3aa: CAWSVASGANEQFF
v_gene: TRBV13; j_gene: TRBJ1-2; CDR3aa: CASSPRGGAYYGYTF
v_gene: TRBV7-2; j_gene: TRBJ2-3; CDR3aa: CASRQTTSRDTQYF
v_gene: TRBV5-4; j_gene: TRBJ1-2; CDR3aa: CASSVETRVVGYTF
v_gene: TRBV6-5; j_gene: TRBJ1-2; CDR3aa: CASSYSSGKGYGYTF
v_gene: TRBV7-2; j_gene: TRBJ1-4; CDR3aa: CASSLPQGAIHEKLFF
v_gene: TRBV28; j_gene: TRBJ2-6; CDR3aa: CASTWGGSGISGANVLTF
v_gene: TRBV19; j_gene: TRBJ1-4; CDR3aa: CASRDMDEKLFF
v_gene: TRBV6-5; j_gene: TRBJ2-7; CDR3aa: CASSYYGQSPEQYF
v_gene: TRBV6-6; j_gene: TRBJ1-2; CDR3aa: CASSYGQTYYGYTF
v_gene: TRBV14; j_gene: TRBJ2-7; CDR3aa: CASSQDKGLAGGASYEQYF
v_gene: TRBV10-1; j_gene: TRBJ2-7; CDR3aa: CASSGLAGRYEQYF
v_gene: TRBV5-1; j_gene: TRBJ1-2; CDR3aa: CASSLGAEGRYGYTF
v_gene: TRBV4-1; j_gene: TRBJ2-7; CDR3aa: CASSPSLAAPYEQYF